The subject of this entry is one TCR beta chain. This clone showed up just a few times. Its antigen remains unidentified. No per-base quality is available; no much larger clone lies one base away. Enrolling through a virtual design, the prospective study's participants ranged in age from roughly 18 to 90 years and lived across roughly 23 United States geographic areas. In the prospective study, participants were assigned to cohorts based on the clinical history participants reported in a screening survey and a study questionnaire. Each participant in the prospective study had whole blood, serum and a nasopharyngeal or oropharyngeal swab collected by mobile phlebotomists. Additional blood draws and questionnaires over an approximately 2-month period could optionally be provided by prospective study participants. Blood samples from the prospective study were shipped frozen or at room temperature prior to DNA extraction.

Deletion took 3 bases off V and 0 bases off J, with a span of 13 bases between the germline ends. CDR1 is given as MNHEY and CDR2 as SMNVEV, both from the germline V gene (reference sequence). From the cysteine up to the phenylalanine, the CDR3 has a length of 16 residues. Solely the CDR3 DNA is kept, with 48 bases framed from the first base. The sample belongs to a study of blood T cell repertoires in COVID-19 (dated by TCRdb to 2020 to 2021). General notes on the study: The collaborator samples originated in the United States, Italy and Spain and spanned the acute and convalescent phases of COVID-19. Where HLA class I and class II types were available, the types were taken from metadata supplied by the sample provider, not from assay-based typing. The prospective study material was composed of cDNA or gDNA derived from T cells, B-cell-depleted T cells, or PBMCs. The samples were drawn from two sources: the first 160 participants of the ongoing ImmuneRACE study, and 1,000 to 1,500 subjects contributed by 6 global collaborators. Deeply sampled blood TCRbeta repertoires from subjects exposed to, actively infected with, or recovered from COVID-19 were included in the dataset. A de-identified subject ID, COVID-19 status, age in years and sex were almost always included in the sample metadata. The repertoires were released in a freely available public database meant as a resource for research on the immune response to SARS-CoV-2. What the authors observed across the whole study: The amount of clinical and demographic metadata varied by source and participant and was provided uncurated.

TCRbeta CDR3 regions were amplified from genomic DNA by means of the immunoSEQ Assay, a bias-controlled multiplex PCR. The original pipeline was this. Within the assay, amplification of reference gene primers was used to estimate how many nucleated cells each sample contained. Sequence reads were collapsed and filtered to measure the absolute abundance of every unique TCRbeta CDR3 rearrangement. For each sample, productive Simpson clonality was calculated as the square root of Simpson's diversity index over productive rearrangements. This immuneACCESS table, as held by TCRdb, lists in-frame sequences with V and J called but not all clones. Of the missing ones, under half trace to an unresolved V gene in checked studies; the others have no known cause. The V and J calls and clone size are taken from that table; D and trimming were inferred from the DNA. This sample has roughly 400,000 clones in its table, and approximately 91% of those were observed once. Clones ranked in the top ten supply 2% to 2.5% of the sample.

The chain is made from TRBV27 and TRBJ2-3, and possibly TRBD2, on 7 matching bases. Sequenced sample: PBMCs or T cells enriched from blood (not recorded which). This clonotype was sampled from a woman aged 40 to 50 with acute COVID-19. The DNA reads TGTGCCAGCAGTTTGACCGGGGGGCGAAGCACAGATACGCAGTATTTT. Its translation is CASSLTGGRSTDTQYF.